The 26 T cell receptor beta chains presented below share a single source sample, sequenced in a study of T cell changes during pregnancy in multiple sclerosis. Assay used: immunoSEQ multiplex PCR; TCRdb lists only in-frame clones, some missing. The sample includes about 42,000 clones, 84% of them seen just once. Sequencing was performed on CD4+ T cells from peripheral blood mononuclear cells, taken before pregnancy. These receptors originate from a female donor with multiple sclerosis, enrolled in a pregnancy study.

The gene calls are TRBV6-5 and TRBJ1-2; possible D gene TRBD1, 5 bases. The V gene's germline CDR1 is MNHEY and CDR2 SVGAGI. This CDR3 has 13 residues. Trimming pared 2 bases from V and 2 bases from J, leaving 6 bases between. This CDR3 is CASSYDSNYGYTF. The DNA for the CDR3 is TGTGCCAGCAGTTACGACAGCAACTATGGCTACACCTTC.

This chain links TRBV4-3 with TRBJ1-6; TRBD1 matches at 7 bases. There are 16 residues in the CDR3. Trimming cost V 0 bases and J 9 bases; bases outside gene matches: 8. Germline V CDR1 and CDR2: LGHNA, YSLEER. In DNA, the CDR3 is TGCGCCAGCAGCCAAGAAACAGGGGCGACCTCTTCACCCCTCCACTTT. It encodes CASSQETGATSSPLHF.

The rearrangement links TRBV7-2 to TRBJ1-1; 8 bases map to TRBD1. The CDR3 totals 15 residues. Trimming cost V 3 bases and J 3 bases; bases outside gene matches: 6. Germline V gene lookup returns CDR1 SGHTA and CDR2 FQGNSA. In DNA, the CDR3 is TGTGCCAGCAGCTTCGCAGGGGGCTTGGACACTGAAGCTTTCTTT. This codes for CASSFAGGLDTEAFF.

Concerning this clone itself: The same CDR3 can be traced to other DNA sequences in this sample. The V gene is TRBV9, the J gene TRBJ1-6; 9 nucleotides agree with TRBD1. Germline V gives CDR1 SGDLS, CDR2 YYNGEE. There are 14 residues in the CDR3. The junction had 6 bases not matched to a gene; V was cut back by 4 bases and J by 10 bases. For the CDR3, the DNA is TGTGCCAGCAGCCCAGGGGACAGGGACTCACCCCTCCACTTT. This encodes CASSPGDRDSPLHF.

This clone was seen once. The V gene is TRBV5-8, the J gene TRBJ2-1; 9 bases agree with TRBD2. CDR1 is SGHTS and CDR2 is YDEGEE in the germline V gene. This CDR3 is built from 17 residues. Losses at the gene ends were 6 bases for V and 4 bases for J; bases not matched to a gene: 14. Written as DNA, the CDR3 is TGTGCCAGCATCCTTATAGCGGGACTAGCCCTTTACAATGAGCAGTTCTTC. Protein sequence: CASILIAGLALYNEQFF.

The rearrangement joins TRBV4-3 to TRBJ1-2; D is unclear. The germline V and J ends were trimmed by 0 bases and 8 bases, with 16 bases remaining between them. This CDR3 is built from 15 residues. Germline V gene lookup returns CDR1 LGHNA and CDR2 YSLEER. The CDR3 reads CASSQERLTRSGYTF. The CDR3 DNA reads as TGCGCCAGCAGCCAAGAGCGACTGACGCGGAGCGGCTACACCTTC.

This sequence joins TRBV30 and TRBJ1-5; D is unresolved. From germline, CDR1 is GTSNPN and CDR2 SVGIG (reference sequence). The CDR3 length is 16 residues. V was trimmed by 1 base and J by 0 bases, leaving 13 bases between them. The chain's CDR3 is CAWSAYEAYSNQPQHF. DNA for the CDR3: TGTGCCTGGAGTGCCTACGAGGCTTATAGCAATCAGCCCCAGCATTTT. Supplemented by reference TRBV30 and TRBJ1-5, the full variable domain reads SQTIHQWPATLVQPVGSPLSLECTVEGTSNPNLYWYRQAAGRGLQLLFYSVGIGQISSEVPQNLSASRPQDRQFILSSKKLLLSDSGFYLCAWSAYEAYSNQPQHFGDGTRLSIL.

The V gene is TRBV30, the J gene TRBJ1-4; TRBD1 matches at 9 bases. CDR1 GTSNPN and CDR2 SVGIG come from the germline V gene (reference sequence). V dropped 5 bases and J dropped 8; count of bases not matched to a gene: 6. CDR3 length: 13 residues. The CDR3 here is CAWQGQGVEKLFF. CDR3 nucleotides: TGTGCCTGGCAGGGACAGGGTGTCGAAAAACTGTTTTTT.

The V call is TRBV7-2, the J call TRBJ2-6, with TRBD2 matching over 8 bases. Germline CDR1 and CDR2: SGHTA and FQGNSA. Losses at the gene ends were 1 base for V and 0 bases for J; bases not matched to a gene: 2. The CDR3 covers 17 residues. The DNA of the CDR3 is TGTGCCAGCAGCTTAGTGAGCGGGAGCTCTGGGGCCAACGTCCTGACTTTC. Amino acid sequence: CASSLVSGSSGANVLTF. Full variable domain (rest looked up from reference TRBV7-2 and TRBJ2-6): GAGVSQSPSNKVTEKGKDVELRCDPISGHTALYWYRQSLGQGLEFLIYFQGNSAPDKSGLPSDRFSAERTGGSVSTLTIQRTQQEDSAVYLCASSLVSGSSGANVLTFGAGSRLTVL.

The chain couples TRBV5-6 to TRBJ1-5; D ambiguous. Germline V gene lookup returns CDR1 SGHDT and CDR2 YYEEEE. The germline V and J ends were trimmed by 3 bases and 3 bases, with 7 bases remaining between them. CDR3 length: 13 amino acids. CDR3 nucleotide sequence: TGTGCCAGCAGCTCAACACCCAATCAGCCCCAGCATTTT. Translation gives CASSSTPNQPQHF. The full variable domain, in which reference TRBV5-6 and TRBJ1-5 provide the parts outside the CDR3, is DAGVTQSPTHLIKTRGQQVTLRCSPKSGHDTVSWYQQALGQGPQFIFQYYEEEERQRGNFPDRFSGHQFPNYSSELNVNALLLGDSALYLCASSSTPNQPQHFGDGTRLSIL.

The table lists this clone with a few counts. The rearrangement uses TRBV19 and TRBJ1-6; TRBD1 agrees at 7 bases. The V and J ends lost 6 bases and 7 bases, in that order; junction bases with no gene match: 6. Per the germline V gene, CDR1 is LNHDA and CDR2 is SQIVND (reference sequence). The CDR3 consists of 14 residues. The CDR3 is CASSPGQINSPLHF. In DNA, the CDR3 is TGTGCCAGTAGCCCGGGACAGATAAATTCACCCCTCCACTTT.

V and J are TRBV12-5 and TRBJ2-3; a possible D gene is TRBD2 (6 bases). The ends were cut back, 0 bases at V and 3 bases at J, with 13 bases in the middle. The CDR3 totals 16 residues. From germline, CDR1 is LGHNT and CDR2 FRNRAP. The CDR3 loop reads CASGLVRDSRTDTQYF. In nucleotides, the CDR3 is TGTGCTAGTGGTTTGGTGCGGGACTCCCGAACAGATACGCAGTATTTT.

V usage is TRBV5-1 and J usage is TRBJ2-7; TRBD2 agrees at 12 bases. Germline CDR1 reads SGHRS; CDR2 reads YFSETQ. This CDR3 region has 17 residues. V dropped 0 bases and J dropped 5; count of bases not matched to a gene: 9. CDR3 coding DNA: TGCGCCAGCAGCTTGGAGGCGGCAGGACTAGCGGGAAACGAGCAGTACTTC. Protein sequence: CASSLEAAGLAGNEQYF. Full variable domain (missing parts from reference TRBV5-1 and TRBJ2-7): KAGVTQTPRYLIKTRGQQVTLSCSPISGHRSVSWYQQTPGQGLQFLFEYFSETQRNKGNFPGRFSGRQFSNSRSEMNVSTLELGDSALYLCASSLEAAGLAGNEQYFGPGTRLTVT.

The V call is TRBV7-2, the J call TRBJ2-1; TRBD2 agrees at 10 bases. Germline-derived CDR1 and CDR2 are SGHTA and FQGNSA. V was clipped by 4 bases and J by 0 bases; unmatched bases: 0. The CDR3 totals 15 residues. The CDR3 is CASSSSGGSYNEQFF. Here the CDR3 DNA reads TGTGCCAGCAGCTCTAGCGGGGGCTCCTACAATGAGCAGTTCTTC.

The rearrangement links TRBV11-2 to TRBJ1-1; D ambiguous. The CDR3 has 14 amino acids. V was shortened by 2 bases and J by 8 bases, with 15 bases between the two germline ends. Germline-derived CDR1 and CDR2 are SGHAT and FQNNGV. CDR3 DNA sequence: TGTGCCAGCAGCTTAAATCCTACCCAGGCGGAAGCTTTCTTT. The encoded protein is CASSLNPTQAEAFF.

This clone has a handful of counts. The J gene is TRBJ1-2, the V gene TRBV11-1, with 8 bases matching TRBD1. V lost 5 bases to trimming and J lost 4 bases; unmatched junction nucleotides: 6. The CDR3 extends over 14 amino acids. Germline CDR1 is SGHAT and CDR2 is FQDESV (reference sequence). The CDR3 region is CASSDPDRVYGYTF. The CDR3 DNA follows: TGTGCCAGCAGCGACCCGGACAGGGTCTATGGCTACACCTTC.

J is TRBJ2-3 and V is TRBV13, with 9 bases that match TRBD2. The CDR3 has 17 amino acids. V gave up 1 base and J gave up 2 bases; unmatched junction bases: 7. Per germline, CDR1 PRHDT and CDR2 FYEKMQ (reference sequence). The CDR3 here is CASSLALAGWDTDTQYF. For the CDR3, the DNA is TGTGCCAGCAGCTTAGCCCTAGCGGGGTGGGACACAGATACGCAGTATTTT.

V gene TRBV27 combines with J gene TRBJ2-5, with a weak D call TRBD1 (6 bases). The ends were cut back, 5 bases at V and 5 bases at J, with 15 bases in the middle. The CDR3 loop spans 14 amino acids. Germline lookup yields CDR1 MNHEY and CDR2 SMNVEV (reference sequence). The CDR3 loop reads CASSEQGPQETQYF. In nucleotides, the CDR3 is TGTGCCAGCAGTGAACAGGGTCCCCAGGAGACCCAGTACTTC.

The chain uses TRBV6-1 and TRBJ1-5; D may be TRBD1 (6 bases). Germline assignment: CDR1 MNHNS and CDR2 SASEGT. V was shortened by 3 bases and J by 0 bases, with 12 bases between the two germline ends. This CDR3 is built from 16 residues. The CDR3 sequence: CASSDMAGVSNQPQHF. The CDR3 coding sequence is TGTGCCAGCAGTGATATGGCAGGGGTTAGCAATCAGCCCCAGCATTTT.

The rearrangement joins TRBV6-5 to TRBJ2-2; possible D gene TRBD1, 5 bases. Trimming stripped 0 bases from V and 5 bases from J, with 7 bases between. Germline V gene lookup returns CDR1 MNHEY and CDR2 SVGAGI. The CDR3 spans 14 residues. The CDR3 nucleotides are TGTGCCAGCAGTTACTCGGGGCGGACCGGGGAGCTGTTTTTT. Amino acids: CASSYSGRTGELFF.

This clone turned up a few times. CDR3 residues: CASSLSDRGGKLFF. The DNA of the CDR3 is TGCGCCAGCAGCTTATCGGACAGGGGAGGAAAACTGTTTTTT. The rearrangement links TRBV5-1 to TRBJ1-4; 9 bases map to TRBD1. Trimming took 2 bases from V and 10 from J; bases not matched to a gene: 6. CDR1 and CDR2 (germline): SGHRS, YFSETQ. CDR3 size: 14 residues.

The genes are TRBV27 and TRBJ2-7; a weak D match, TRBD1 (7 bases). Deletions cut 9 bases from V and 5 bases from J, with 17 bases between. CDR3 length: 13 residues. The V gene's germline CDR1 is MNHEY and CDR2 SMNVEV (reference sequence). The CDR3 sequence: CASLATGNHEQYF. The CDR3 nucleotides read TGTGCCAGTCTAGCGACAGGGAACCACGAGCAGTACTTC.

This chain connects TRBV5-1 to TRBJ2-5, with a weak D call TRBD1 (6 bases). The CDR3 loop spans 13 amino acids. V was pared by 4 bases and J by 2 bases, with 9 bases between. Per germline, CDR1 SGHRS and CDR2 YFSETQ. The CDR3: CASSPRGQETQYF. Here the CDR3 DNA reads TGCGCCAGCAGCCCCAGGGGTCAAGAGACCCAGTACTTC.

The chain recombines TRBV4-1 with TRBJ1-2, with D perhaps TRBD1 (5 bases). Trimming stripped 0 bases from V and 5 bases from J, with 16 bases between. CDR1 and CDR2 from the germline V gene are MGHRA and YSYEKL. CDR3 length: 16 residues. CDR3 nucleotide sequence: TGCGCCAGCAGCCAAGATCAGACAGCTTTCGTTTATGGCTACACCTTC. Protein product: CASSQDQTAFVYGYTF.

This chain joins TRBV5-1 and TRBJ2-2, with no clear D. V gave up 2 bases and J gave up 6 bases, with 14 bases separating them. CDR3 size: 15 residues. Germline assignment: CDR1 SGHRS and CDR2 YFSETQ. The DNA of the CDR3 is TGCGCCAGCAGCTTAAGGTACGTTGGGCCCGGGGAGCTGTTTTTT. It translates to CASSLRYVGPGELFF. The whole variable domain, remainder taken from reference TRBV5-1 and TRBJ2-2, is KAGVTQTPRYLIKTRGQQVTLSCSPISGHRSVSWYQQTPGQGLQFLFEYFSETQRNKGNFPGRFSGRQFSNSRSEMNVSTLELGDSALYLCASSLRYVGPGELFFGEGSRLTVL.

DNA of the CDR3: TGCGCCAGCAGCTTAGTTAACAGGGGAACTAATGAAAAACTGTTTTTT. Translating gives CASSLVNRGTNEKLFF. This chain links TRBV5-1 with TRBJ1-4; 7 nucleotides line up with TRBD1. V shed 2 bases and J 1 base; nucleotides not matched to a gene: 5. CDR3 length: 16 amino acids. In germline, CDR1 is SGHRS, CDR2 YFSETQ.